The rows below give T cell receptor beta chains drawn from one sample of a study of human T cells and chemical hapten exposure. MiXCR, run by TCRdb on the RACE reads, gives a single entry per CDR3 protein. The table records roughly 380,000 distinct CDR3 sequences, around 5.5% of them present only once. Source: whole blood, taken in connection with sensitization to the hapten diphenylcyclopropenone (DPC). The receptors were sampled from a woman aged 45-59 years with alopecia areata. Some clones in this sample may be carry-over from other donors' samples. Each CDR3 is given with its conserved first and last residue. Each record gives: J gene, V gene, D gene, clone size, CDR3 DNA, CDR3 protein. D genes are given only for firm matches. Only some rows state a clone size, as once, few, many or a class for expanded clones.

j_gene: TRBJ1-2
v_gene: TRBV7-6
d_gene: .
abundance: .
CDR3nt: TGTGCCAGCAGCTCGACAGGAGGAGTAGGCTATGGCTACACCTTC
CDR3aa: CASSSTGGVGYGYTF

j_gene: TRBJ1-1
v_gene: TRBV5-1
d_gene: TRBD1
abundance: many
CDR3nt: TGCGCCAGCAGCTTGGCAGGGGGCGAATGGAACACTGAAGCTTTCTTT
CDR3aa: CASSLAGGEWNTEAFF

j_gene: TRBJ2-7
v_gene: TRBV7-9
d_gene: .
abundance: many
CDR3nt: TGTGCCAGCAGCTTAGCAGCCTACGAGCAGTACTTC
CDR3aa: CASSLAAYEQYF

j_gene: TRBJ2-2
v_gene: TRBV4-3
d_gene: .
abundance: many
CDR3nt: TGCGCCAGCAGCCAAGGAGTCCCGGGGACCGGGGAGCTGTTTTTT
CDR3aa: CASSQGVPGTGELFF

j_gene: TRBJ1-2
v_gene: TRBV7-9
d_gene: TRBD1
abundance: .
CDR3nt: TGTGCCAGCAGCTTATTGATCCGGGACAGCGCTAACTATGGCTACACCTTC
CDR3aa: CASSLLIRDSANYGYTF

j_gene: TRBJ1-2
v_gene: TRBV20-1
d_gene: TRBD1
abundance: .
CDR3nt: TGCAGTGCCCCGGGACAGGGGGGGGCTAACTATGGCTACACCTTC
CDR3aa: CSAPGQGGANYGYTF

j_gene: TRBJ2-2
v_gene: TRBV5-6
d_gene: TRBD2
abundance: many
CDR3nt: TGTGCCAGCAGTCCCGGACTAGCGGCCACCGGGGAGCTGTTTTTT
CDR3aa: CASSPGLAATGELFF

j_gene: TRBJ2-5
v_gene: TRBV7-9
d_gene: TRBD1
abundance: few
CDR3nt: TGTGCCAGCAGCGGACGGACAGGGGGCGAGACCCAGTACTTC
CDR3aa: CASSGRTGGETQYF

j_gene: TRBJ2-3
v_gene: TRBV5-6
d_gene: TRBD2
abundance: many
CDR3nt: TGTGCCAGCAGCGATGAAAGACTAGCGCAAGATACGCAGTATTTT
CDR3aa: CASSDERLAQDTQYF

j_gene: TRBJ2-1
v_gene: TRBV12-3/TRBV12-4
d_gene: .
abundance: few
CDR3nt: TGTGCCAGCAGTTTAGCGTCTAGCGCCAATGAGCAGTTCTTC
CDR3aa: CASSLASSANEQFF

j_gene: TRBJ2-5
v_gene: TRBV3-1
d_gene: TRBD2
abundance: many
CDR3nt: TGTGCCAGCAGCCATAGCGGGGGTCGACAAGAGACCCAGTACTTC
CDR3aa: CASSHSGGRQETQYF